The T cell receptor (beta chain) described here comes from a study of T-cell reconstitution after alpha-beta-depleted transplantation in children. Broader study findings: Several hundred graft clones that had expanded were reportedly the source of alpha-beta T cells about two months after transplant. Surviving recipient T cells and thymic progenitors produced the high day-60 TCRbeta diversity seen in some patients. A year post-transplant, T-cell counts and diversity derived mostly from newly produced T cells.

This clonotype was recorded a few times. The target antigen is unknown. Researchers prepared the TCRbeta library using unique molecular identifiers, the study reports. TCRdb reprocessed the PCR reads with MiXCR, giving one entry per CDR3 protein. This repertoire shows about 4,900 distinct CDR3 sequences, 20% to 30% found once; its top ten account for 30% to 45%. V shed 3 bases and J 6 bases; nucleotides not matched to a gene: 11. CDR1 is GTSNPN and CDR2 is SVGIG in the germline V gene (reference sequence). CDR3 length: 14 amino acids. The sample in question was PBMCs, mostly from graft donor cells, obtained 60 days after TCRalphabeta/CD19-depleted stem cell transplant. This sequence originates from a male patient aged 2 to 9 who had a stem cell transplant for acute lymphoblastic leukemia, so the T cells may come from the graft donor. The V gene is TRBV30, the J gene TRBJ2-7; 7 bases map to TRBD1. The CDR3 nucleotides are TGTGCCTGGAGCGAAAGTACAGGGGTCTCCGAGCAGTACTTC. Translating it yields CAWSESTGVSEQYF. The variable domain in full, completed from reference TRBV30 and TRBJ2-7, reads SQTIHQWPATLVQPVGSPLSLECTVEGTSNPNLYWYRQAAGRGLQLLFYSVGIGQISSEVPQNLSASRPQDRQFILSSKKLLLSDSGFYLCAWSESTGVSEQYFGPGTRLTVT.